The 18 T cell receptor beta chains below all came from one sample that was sequenced in a study of control samples from healthy donors and cancer patients. Using immunoSEQ multiplex PCR, the repertoire was profiled, and TCRdb retains in-frame clones only, with some absent. The sample table includes about 190,000 clones. What was sequenced was blood. These receptors originate from a woman under 40 in good health.

The CDR3 sequence is CASSLWVGEAGNTIYF. The CDR3 nucleotides read TGTGCCAGCAGTTTATGGGTAGGGGAGGCTGGAAACACCATATATTTT. This chain links TRBV28 with TRBJ1-3; weak D call: TRBD1 (5 bases). The CDR3 consists of 16 residues. The germline CDR1 and CDR2 sequences are MDHEN and SYDVKM. The V end was cut by 0 bases, the J end by 2 bases, with 11 bases between.

V gene TRBV3-1 (or the pseudogene TRBV3-2) combines with J gene TRBJ2-1; 8 bases are a match to TRBD2. V lost 5 bases and J lost 6; bases outside the gene matches: 6. The germline gives CDR1 LGHDT, CDR2 YNNKEL (reference sequence). This CDR3 spans 14 amino acids. CDR3 sequence reads: CASSAGLVVNEQFF. In DNA, the CDR3 is TGTGCCAGCAGCGCGGGACTAGTGGTCAATGAGCAGTTCTTC.

The V gene is TRBV28, the J gene TRBJ2-5; 7 bases match TRBD2. The junction had 5 bases not matched to a gene; V was cut back by 2 bases and J by 2 bases. This CDR3 contains 15 residues. Germline lookup yields CDR1 MDHEN and CDR2 SYDVKM. This chain's CDR3 is CASSLPGGGQETQYF. The CDR3 region has the DNA TGTGCCAGCAGTTTACCTGGCGGGGGACAAGAGACCCAGTACTTC.

This rearrangement joins TRBV11-2 to TRBJ2-6; D unclear. This CDR3 contains 19 residues. Germline V gene sequence: CDR1 SGHAT, CDR2 FQNNGV. V lost 4 bases, J lost 2 bases, and 21 bases lay in between. CDR3 coding DNA: TGTGCCAGCAGCTCCGGTTGGGGTCAGCACCCCGCTGGGGCCAACGTCCTGACTTTC. It specifies CASSSGWGQHPAGANVLTF.

This chain joins TRBV5-1 and TRBJ1-4; a weak D match, TRBD1 (6 bases). From germline, CDR1 is SGHRS and CDR2 YFSETQ. V was clipped by 6 bases and J by 0 bases, with 12 bases between them. The CDR3 has 15 residues. CDR3 amino acids: CASKLGAPTNEKLFF. CDR3 nucleotides: TGCGCCAGCAAGTTGGGGGCTCCAACTAATGAAAAACTGTTTTTT.

The genes are TRBV7-8 and TRBJ1-1; possibly TRBD1 for D (5 bases). The V and J ends lost 5 bases and 5 bases respectively, with 15 bases between them. In germline, CDR1 is SGHVS, CDR2 FQNEAQ. This CDR3 is 14 amino acids long. The CDR3 DNA reads as TGTGCCAGCAGCCCCGGCGAGGGACGGACTGAAGCTTTCTTT. Translated, it gives CASSPGEGRTEAFF.

The chain joins TRBV20-1 to TRBJ2-7, with a tentative D call TRBD2 (5 bases). This CDR3 region has 15 residues. The germline V gene has CDR1 DFQATT and CDR2 SNEGSKA (reference sequence). Trimming cost V 3 bases and J 7 bases, with 22 bases left between them. Here the CDR3 reads CSASQPRGEGREQYF. The CDR3 bases are TGCAGTGCTAGTCAACCACGAGGAGAGGGCCGGGAGCAGTACTTC.

The chain combines TRBV6-5 with TRBJ1-6; 7 bases fit TRBD1. This CDR3 is built from 13 residues. Germline CDR1 reads MNHEY; CDR2 reads SVGAGI. Trimming removed 6 bases from V and 8 bases from J; junction bases left unmatched: 4. The CDR3 nucleotides are TGTGCCAGCAGCACAGGGGAGGATTCACCCCTCCACTTT. This encodes CASSTGEDSPLHF.

The chain links TRBV6-4 to TRBJ2-5, with D possibly matching TRBD2 (6 bases). V lost 4 bases and J lost 2, with 14 bases in between. Per the germline V gene, CDR1 is MRHNA and CDR2 is SNTAGT. This CDR3 spans 15 amino acids. The CDR3 coding sequence is TGTGCCAGCAGTGTTGGGTCCGGGAGACAAGAGACCCAGTACTTC. The encoded protein is CASSVGSGRQETQYF.

The V and J genes are TRBV11-1 and TRBJ2-3, with 13 bases fitting TRBD2. The V and J ends lost 5 bases and 4 bases, in that order; junction bases with no gene match: 6. Germline values: CDR1 SGHAT, CDR2 FQDESV (reference sequence). CDR3 size: 16 residues. The CDR3 spells CASSETSGGRADTQYF. CDR3 nucleotide sequence: TGTGCCAGCAGCGAGACTAGCGGGGGGCGTGCAGATACGCAGTATTTT.

The chain uses TRBV6-2 or TRBV6-3 and TRBJ2-5; D possibly corresponds to TRBD2 (7 bases). V gave up 0 bases and J gave up 6 bases, with 17 bases separating them. The CDR3 covers 16 residues. The V gene's germline CDR1 is MNHEY and CDR2 SVGEGT. The CDR3 loop reads CASSYSRGEGMKTQYF. The CDR3 DNA is TGTGCCAGCAGTTACTCGAGGGGGGAGGGCATGAAGACCCAGTACTTC.

The J gene is TRBJ2-5, the V gene TRBV6-5; D perhaps matches TRBD1 (5 bases). The germline V gene encodes CDR1 MNHEY and CDR2 SVGAGI. V dropped 0 bases and J dropped 6 bases, with 8 bases sitting between them. There are 13 residues in the CDR3. The CDR3 DNA is TGTGCCAGCAGTTACTCATCAGGGAAGACCCAGTACTTC. It translates to CASSYSSGKTQYF.

The V gene is TRBV6-2 or TRBV6-3, the J gene TRBJ2-3; 9 bases line up with TRBD2. J lost 3 bases, V lost 5 bases, and 12 bases had no gene match. This CDR3 spans 17 amino acids. CDR1 is MNHEY and CDR2 is SVGEGT in the germline V gene. The CDR3 is CASSPLRASGVTDTQYF. In DNA form, the CDR3 reads TGTGCCAGCAGTCCACTGCGGGCTAGCGGGGTTACAGATACGCAGTATTTT.

The rearrangement links TRBV7-9 to TRBJ1-6, with unresolved D. This CDR3 spans 11 amino acids. V lost 5 bases and J 7 bases, leaving 3 bases between the germline ends. Germline CDR1 and CDR2: SEHNR and FQNEAQ (reference sequence). The CDR3 spells CASSQNSPLHF. CDR3 DNA: TGTGCCAGCAGCCAGAATTCACCCCTCCACTTT.

The rearrangement links TRBV7-2 to TRBJ2-7; 7 bases map to TRBD1. The V segment lost 1 base and the J segment 4 bases; nucleotides outside the gene matches: 10. CDR3 length: 16 residues. Germline loops: CDR1 SGHTA, CDR2 FQGNSA. CDR3 residues: CASSLGGGPPPYEQYF. The CDR3 coding sequence is TGTGCCAGCAGCTTAGGAGGGGGCCCTCCCCCTTACGAGCAGTACTTC.

V usage is TRBV5-5 and J usage is TRBJ1-5; D ambiguous. The germline gives CDR1 SGHKS, CDR2 YYEKEE (reference sequence). The CDR3 is 14 amino acids. Trimming pared 4 bases from V and 4 bases from J, leaving 12 bases between. The CDR3 sequence is CASSPDPSNQPQHF. In DNA form, the CDR3 reads TGTGCCAGCAGCCCAGACCCGAGTAATCAGCCCCAGCATTTT.

The chain carries TRBV18 and TRBJ1-1; D is ambiguous. The CDR3 runs to 14 residues. The V gene's germline CDR1 is KGHSH and CDR2 LQKENI. Trimming cost V 4 bases and J 0 bases, with 9 bases left between them. The CDR3 protein is CASSRTTLNTEAFF. As DNA, the CDR3 is TGTGCCAGCTCACGGACGACCTTGAACACTGAAGCTTTCTTT.

This chain links TRBV15 with TRBJ1-2; the D gene is possibly TRBD1 (5 bases). V was shortened by 0 bases and J by 5 bases, with 13 bases between the two germline ends. Germline V gene sequence: CDR1 LNHNV, CDR2 YYDKDF (reference sequence). This CDR3 is built from 15 residues. Here the CDR3 DNA reads TGTGCCACCAGCAGAGATGTGGGGGTTTCGTATGGCTACACCTTC. It translates to CATSRDVGVSYGYTF.